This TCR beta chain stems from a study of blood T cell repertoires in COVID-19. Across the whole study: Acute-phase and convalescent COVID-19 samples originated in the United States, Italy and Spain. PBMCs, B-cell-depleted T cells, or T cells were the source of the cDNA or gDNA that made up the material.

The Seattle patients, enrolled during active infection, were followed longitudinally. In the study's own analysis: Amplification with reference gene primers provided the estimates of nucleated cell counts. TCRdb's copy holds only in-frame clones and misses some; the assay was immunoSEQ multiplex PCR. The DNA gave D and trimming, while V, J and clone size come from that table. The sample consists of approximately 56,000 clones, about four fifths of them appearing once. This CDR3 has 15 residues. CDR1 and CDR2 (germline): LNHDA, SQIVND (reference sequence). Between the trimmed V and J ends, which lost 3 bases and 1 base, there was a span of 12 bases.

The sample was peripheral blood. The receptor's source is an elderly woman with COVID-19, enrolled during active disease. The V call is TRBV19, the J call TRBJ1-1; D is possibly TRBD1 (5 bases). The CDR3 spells CASSIRVGANTEAFF. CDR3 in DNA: TGTGCCAGTAGTATCAGGGTCGGCGCGAACACTGAAGCTTTCTTT.